Below, 4 T cell receptor beta chains from the same sample are listed, as sequenced in a study of T cells in localized non-small cell lung cancer. Assay: immunoSEQ multiplex PCR; the TCRdb copy retains only in-frame clones and omits some. This sample has around 130,000 clones; more than 80% occur once, and the top ten carry 1.5% to 2%. The sequences come from peripheral blood, collected before any cancer treatment. The source is a female donor older than 55 with stage I lung adenocarcinoma.

The chain carries TRBV18 and TRBJ1-2; D gene unclear. V gave up 3 bases and J gave up 2 bases, with 16 bases separating them. This CDR3 spans 16 amino acids. The germline V gene has CDR1 KGHSH and CDR2 LQKENI. CDR3 protein: CASSPSSVLSNYGYTF. CDR3 DNA sequence: TGTGCCAGCTCACCCTCGTCGGTCCTGTCGAACTATGGCTACACCTTC.

In regard to this clone: Other DNA sequences in the sample encode the same CDR3. The rearrangement uses TRBV30 and TRBJ1-3; D not certain. The V gene's germline CDR1 is GTSNPN and CDR2 SVGIG (reference sequence). V was trimmed by 0 bases and J by 0 bases, leaving 3 bases between them. CDR3 length equals 13 residues. The CDR3 loop is CAWSVSSGNTIYF. CDR3 nucleotide sequence: TGTGCCTGGAGTGTTTCCTCTGGAAACACCATATATTTT.

The chain links TRBV4-1 to TRBJ1-6, with TRBD1 matching over 7 bases. The CDR3 is 16 residues long. Germline-derived CDR1 and CDR2 are MGHRA and YSYEKL. V shed 4 bases, J shed 8 bases, and the junction held 11 bases outside the gene matches. CDR3 sequence: CASSRGTGTEHSPLHF. The CDR3 bases are TGCGCCAGCAGCCGCGGTACCGGGACAGAGCATTCACCCCTCCACTTT.

The V call is TRBV6-1, the J call TRBJ2-7; 11 bases fit TRBD2. CDR3 length: 14 amino acids. The V gene's germline CDR1 is MNHNS and CDR2 SASEGT. The trim removed 8 bases at V and 1 base at J, leaving 4 bases unmatched. The CDR3 region is CASVGTSGSYEQYF. The CDR3 nucleotides are TGTGCCAGCGTCGGGACTAGCGGATCCTACGAGCAGTACTTC.